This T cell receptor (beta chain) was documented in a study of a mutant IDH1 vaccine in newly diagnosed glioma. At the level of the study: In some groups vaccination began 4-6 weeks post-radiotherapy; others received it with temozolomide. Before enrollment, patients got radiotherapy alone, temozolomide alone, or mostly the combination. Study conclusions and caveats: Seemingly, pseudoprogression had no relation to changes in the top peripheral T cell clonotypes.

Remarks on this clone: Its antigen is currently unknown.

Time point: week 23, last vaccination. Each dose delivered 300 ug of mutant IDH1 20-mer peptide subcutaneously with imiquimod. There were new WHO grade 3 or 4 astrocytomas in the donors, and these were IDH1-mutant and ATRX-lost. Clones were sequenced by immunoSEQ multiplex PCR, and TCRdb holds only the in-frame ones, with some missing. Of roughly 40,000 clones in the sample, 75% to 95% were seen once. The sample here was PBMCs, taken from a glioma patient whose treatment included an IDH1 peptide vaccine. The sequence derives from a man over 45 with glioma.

The CDR3 DNA is TGTGCCTGGAGAAGGAGACCTAGGGGGAATGAAAAACTGTTTTTT. Its protein product is CAWRRRPRGNEKLFF. V gene TRBV30 combines with J gene TRBJ1-4; TRBD1 might be the D (6 bases). This CDR3 has 15 residues. Trimming left V 3 bases short and J 5 bases short, with 16 bases between. Germline values: CDR1 GTSNPN, CDR2 SVGIG (reference sequence).